The clone carrying this TCR beta chain was observed a few times. The data were taken from a study of T cell repertoires in cytomegalovirus infection. From the reads, TCRdb called clonotypes with MiXCR, one entry per CDR3 protein. The table has around 550,000 distinct CDR3 sequences, 26% seen once; the top ten hold roughly an eighth. Germline CDR1 is ENHRY and CDR2 is SYGVKD. The V end lost 3 bases, the J end lost 0 bases, and 12 bases lay between the germline ends. This CDR3 contains 17 residues. V is TRBV10-3 and J is TRBJ1-6; D unclear. This receptor was taken from a human donor in good health (CMV status not recorded). Some clones in this sample may be carry-over from other donors' samples. Sequencing input: PBMCs. The CDR3 nucleotides are TGTGCCATCAGTGATCACTCGGCTGACTCCTATAATTCACCCCTCCACTTT. Encoded protein: CAISDHSADSYNSPLHF.